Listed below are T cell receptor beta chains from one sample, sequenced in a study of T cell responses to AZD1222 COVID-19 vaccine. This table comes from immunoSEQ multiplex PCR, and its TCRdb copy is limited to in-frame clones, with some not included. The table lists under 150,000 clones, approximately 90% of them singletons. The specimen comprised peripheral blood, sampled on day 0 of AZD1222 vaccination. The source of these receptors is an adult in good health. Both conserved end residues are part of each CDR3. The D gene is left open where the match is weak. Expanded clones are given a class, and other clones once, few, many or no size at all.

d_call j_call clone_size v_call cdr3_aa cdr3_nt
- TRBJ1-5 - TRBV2 CASSTEFQHQPQHF TGTGCCAGCAGTACGGAGTTTCAGCATCAGCCCCAGCATTTT
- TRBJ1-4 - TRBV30 CAWMSSAAGKEKLFF TGTGCCTGGATGTCCTCCGCAGCCGGAAAGGAAAAACTGTTTTTT
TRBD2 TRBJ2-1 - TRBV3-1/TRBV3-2 CASSSQGLAGGVHEQFF TGTGCCAGCAGCTCTCAGGGGTTAGCGGGAGGGGTGCATGAGCAGTTCTTC
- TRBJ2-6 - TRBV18 CASSPLLGSGANVLTF TGTGCCAGCTCACCACTTCTGGGATCTGGGGCCAACGTCCTGACTTTC
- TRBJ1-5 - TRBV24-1 CATSESTGKGSNQPQHF TGTGCCACCAGTGAATCAACAGGGAAAGGGTCAAATCAGCCCCAGCATTTT
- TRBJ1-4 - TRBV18 CASSPRLNEKLFF TGTGCCAGCTCACCACGATTAAATGAAAAACTGTTTTTT
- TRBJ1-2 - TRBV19 CASSIGTVPGYTF TGTGCCAGTAGTATTGGGACGGTGCCTGGCTACACCTTC
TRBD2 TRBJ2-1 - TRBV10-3 CAISDSGAPTSGRRNEQFF TGTGCCATCAGTGATTCAGGCGCCCCCACTAGCGGGAGGCGGAATGAGCAGTTCTTC
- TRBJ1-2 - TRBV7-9 CASSPRRAGDGYTF TGTGCCAGCAGCCCCCGTCGGGCAGGGGATGGCTACACCTTC
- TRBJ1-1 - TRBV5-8 CASSFWVGKNTEAFF TGTGCCAGCAGCTTTTGGGTGGGCAAGAACACTGAAGCTTTCTTT
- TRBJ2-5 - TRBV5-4 CASSSYKGKETQYF TGTGCCAGCAGCTCCTACAAGGGTAAAGAGACCCAGTACTTC
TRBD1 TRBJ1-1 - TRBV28 CASRGQGRGDTEAFF TGTGCCAGCAGAGGACAGGGCCGGGGGGACACTGAAGCTTTCTTT
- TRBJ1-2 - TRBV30 CAWSVVQSYGYTF TGTGCCTGGAGTGTTGTCCAGAGCTATGGCTACACCTTC
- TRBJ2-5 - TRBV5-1 CASSLAIGGAGETQYF TGCGCCAGCAGCTTGGCCATTGGGGGGGCCGGGGAGACCCAGTACTTC
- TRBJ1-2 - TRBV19 CAIAGYYGYTF TGTGCCATCGCAGGGTACTATGGCTACACCTTC
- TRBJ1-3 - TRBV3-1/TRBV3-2 CASTPMGRGAGNTIYF TGTGCCAGCACCCCCATGGGGAGGGGGGCAGGAAACACCATATATTTT
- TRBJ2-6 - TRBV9 CASSAPTWRLRSPGANVLTF TGTGCCAGCAGCGCACCCACCTGGCGGCTGAGGTCCCCTGGGGCCAACGTCCTGACTTTC
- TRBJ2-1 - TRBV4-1 CASSPIAEASYNEQFF TGCGCCAGCAGTCCAATAGCGGAAGCTTCCTACAATGAGCAGTTCTTC
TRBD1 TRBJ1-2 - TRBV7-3 CASSLHRGPGGGYTF TGTGCCAGCAGCTTACACAGGGGCCCCGGGGGTGGCTACACCTTC
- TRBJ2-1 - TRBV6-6 CASSYSRLVDEQFF TGTGCCAGCAGTTACTCGAGGCTAGTCGATGAGCAGTTCTTC
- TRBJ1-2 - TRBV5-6 CASTGRTGGLYGYTF TGTGCCAGCACCGGAAGAACGGGGGGCTTGTATGGCTACACCTTC
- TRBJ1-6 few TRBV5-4 CASSAGGRVNSPLHF TGTGCCAGCAGCGCGGGGGGCAGGGTCAATTCACCCCTCCACTTT
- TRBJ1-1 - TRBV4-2 CASSPAVMNTEAFF TGTGCCAGCAGCCCCGCAGTGATGAACACTGAAGCTTTCTTT
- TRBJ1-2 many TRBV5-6 CASSLDINYGYTF TGTGCCAGCAGCTTGGACATTAACTATGGCTACACCTTC
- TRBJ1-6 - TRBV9 CASGQTNSPLHF TGTGCCAGCGGACAGACCAATTCACCCCTCCACTTT
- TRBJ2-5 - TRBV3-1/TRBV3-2 CASSQGLERETQYF TGTGCCAGCAGCCAAGGTTTGGAGCGGGAGACCCAGTACTTC
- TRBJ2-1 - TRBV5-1 CASSTDQEQFF TGCGCCAGCAGTACGGACCAAGAGCAGTTCTTC